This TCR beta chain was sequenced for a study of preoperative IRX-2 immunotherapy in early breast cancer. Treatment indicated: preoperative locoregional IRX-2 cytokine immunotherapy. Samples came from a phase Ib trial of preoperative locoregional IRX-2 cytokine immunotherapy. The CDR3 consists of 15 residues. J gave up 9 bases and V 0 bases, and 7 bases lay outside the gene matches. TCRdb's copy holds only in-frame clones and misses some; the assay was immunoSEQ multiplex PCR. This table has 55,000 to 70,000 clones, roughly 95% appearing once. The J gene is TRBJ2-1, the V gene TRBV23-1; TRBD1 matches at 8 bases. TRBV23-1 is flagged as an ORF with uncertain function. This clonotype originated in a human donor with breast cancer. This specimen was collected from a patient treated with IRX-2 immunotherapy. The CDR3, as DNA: TGCGCCAGCAGTCAATCCAGGGGGCTTGGTATTGAGCAGTTCTTC. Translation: CASSQSRGLGIEQFF.